The entry below describes one TCR beta chain. Treatment meaning: oral pan-JAK inhibitor, 5-10 mg twice daily. The data stem from a study of CD8+ T cells in alopecia areata. About the research overall: Tofacitinib exposure lasted 6 to 18 months, followed by 6 months off drug.

Extraction of RNA preceded its reverse transcription into cDNA, which served as the sequencing template. Sequencing was performed with immunoSEQ multiplex PCR; in TCRdb, only in-frame clones are kept and a portion is missing. Of over 200,000 clones listed, around 65% are singletons. Trimming pared 7 bases from V and 7 bases from J, leaving 11 bases between. The germline gives CDR1 SQVTM, CDR2 ANQGSEA. This CDR3 has 10 residues. The chain couples TRBV29-1 to TRBJ2-7; a weak D match, TRBD2 (5 bases). This clonotype was sampled from a human donor with alopecia areata. Here the sequenced sample was CD4+ T cells sorted from blood, taken at week 4, from a patient treated with tofacitinib. CDR3 bases: TGCAGCGCACTCGGGAAGGAGCAGTACTTC. It encodes CSALGKEQYF.